This TCR beta chain comes out of a study of Ad26.COV2.S vaccination and SARS-CoV-2 variants. On the study more broadly: Into the muscle, Ad26.COV2.S was dosed once or twice, 56 days apart.

Documented treatment: approximately 18 received Ad26.COV2.S at low or high dose, single or two shots; several received placebo; per-sample allocation not given. Day 63 after the first injection of vaccine or placebo was the sampling time. Study-level results: Measurements of TCR breadth and depth may have given underestimates of the total T cell responses.

V lost 4 bases, J lost 4 bases, and 6 bases stayed unmatched. CDR1 and CDR2 from the germline V gene are MDHEN and SYDVKM. The CDR3 contains 14 residues. To note about this clone: Antigen specificity is unknown.

Produced via immunoSEQ multiplex PCR; TCRdb's table is partial and in-frame only. The sample lists 240,000 or so clones; around nine tenths were seen once. This rearrangement joins TRBV28 to TRBJ2-7, with 8 nucleotides matching TRBD2. The TCR comes from a person aged 18 to 59 who received the Ad26.COV2.S COVID-19 vaccine or a placebo. The sequenced sample was peripheral blood, obtained in a trial of Ad26.COV2.S vaccine versus placebo. CDR3 residues: CASSSGTRPYEQYF. CDR3 bases: TGTGCCAGCAGTTCCGGGACTAGGCCATACGAGCAGTACTTC.